The TCR beta chain described here comes from a study of cytomegalovirus exposure and HLA in healthy donors. The PCR used 60 Vbeta and 13 Jbeta primers. Clones were sequenced by immunoSEQ multiplex PCR, and TCRdb holds only the in-frame ones, with some missing. Altogether some 150,000 clones are present, around three quarters being singletons, with the ten largest covering around 2.9%. Of note for this clone: Its antigen is currently unknown.

General study findings and limits: Clonal expansion was found to be greater in HLA-associated TCR beta chains than in equally common others in a later analysis. Associated with cytomegalovirus, according to the listing, were around 170 TCR beta chains.

Sequencing used PBMCs. The TCR comes from a man in his forties in good health and CMV-seropositive.

For the CDR3, the DNA is TGTGCCAGTAGTGACACAGGGGCATGGTCTGGAAACACCATATATTTT. Translation: CASSDTGAWSGNTIYF. The rearrangement uses TRBV19 and TRBJ1-3; 7 bases are shared with TRBD1. V lost 5 bases and J lost 1; bases outside the gene matches: 8. CDR1 is LNHDA and CDR2 is SQIVND in the germline V gene (reference sequence). The CDR3 runs to 16 residues.